This T cell receptor (beta chain) was sequenced for a study of shared clonotypes between healthy human individuals. Clones were read by immunoSEQ multiplex PCR, and TCRdb kept only the in-frame ones, dropping some. The sample contains some 2.1 million clones, 85% to 95% of which appear only once. Healthy HIV-negative adults without recent acute infections or vaccinations served as donors. Germline loops: CDR1 SQVTM, CDR2 ANQGSEA. Trimming shortened V by 4 bases and J by 5 bases, and 9 bases separated the two germline ends. The CDR3 sequence is 12 residues long. J is TRBJ2-1 and V is TRBV29-1; D unresolved. Sequenced input: naive CD4+ T cells sorted from blood. Subset meaning: CD45RA+ positively selected. The TCR originated in a man younger than 35 in good health. CDR3 nucleotides: TGCAGCGTTGTAGCTGTACACAATGAGCAGTTCTTC. This gives the protein CSVVAVHNEQFF.